A selection of T cell receptor beta chains follows, all from one sample in a study of regulatory T cells in long-lasting Graves disease. TCRdb recomputed calls from the multiplex PCR reads with MiXCR, one row per CDR3 protein. The data contain 350,000 to 500,000 distinct CDR3 sequences, around 13% of them singletons. These data were likewise used in another study, on T cells in Graves' hyperthyroidism and ophthalmopathy.

Specimen: peripheral blood mononuclear cells (PBMCs), collected at new diagnosis, from a patient treated with antithyroid drugs. These receptors all come from a woman in her fifties or sixties with Graves disease. CDR3s include the opening cysteine and the closing phenylalanine or tryptophan. Fields, in order: clone size, J gene, D gene, V gene, CDR3 protein, CDR3 DNA. The D gene is left open where the match is weak. Expanded clones are given a class, and other clones once, few, many or no size at all.

few,TRBJ1-4,-,TRBV28,CASSSPGGHHEKLFF,TGTGCCAGCAGTTCGCCGGGGGGACACCATGAAAAACTGTTTTTT
few,TRBJ1-3,TRBD1,TRBV6-1,CASRDRPNRRSGNTIYF,TGTGCCAGCCGGGACAGGCCCAACCGTAGATCTGGAAACACCATATATTTT
few,TRBJ1-5,-,TRBV19,CASSNGYNQPQHF,TGTGCCAGTAGTAATGGGTACAATCAGCCCCAGCATTTT
many,TRBJ2-1,TRBD2,TRBV27,CASSIKRPGGVSNEQFF,TGTGCCAGCAGCATTAAACGGCCGGGAGGGGTTTCCAATGAGCAGTTCTTC
few,TRBJ2-3,TRBD2,TRBV25-1,CASSEGSGRALGTQYF,TGTGCCAGCAGTGAAGGGAGCGGGAGGGCCTTGGGTACGCAGTATTTT
many,TRBJ2-3,TRBD2,TRBV27,CASSFWLAGVDTQYF,TGTGCCAGCAGTTTCTGGCTAGCGGGAGTGGATACGCAGTATTTT
many,TRBJ2-3,TRBD2,TRBV12-5,CASGPPGLAGTDTQYF,TGTGCTAGTGGCCCACCGGGACTAGCGGGCACAGATACGCAGTATTTT
many,TRBJ1-2,-,TRBV15,CATSRDLGQSYGYTF,TGTGCCACCAGCAGAGATTTGGGACAATCCTATGGCTACACCTTC
many,TRBJ1-2,-,TRBV7-8,CASSLNRDDGYTF,TGTGCCAGCAGCTTGAACAGGGATGATGGCTACACCTTC
few,TRBJ2-5,TRBD1,TRBV27,CASSFSLRGRSQETQYF,TGTGCCAGCAGTTTTAGTCTCAGGGGGCGATCCCAAGAGACCCAGTACTTC
few,TRBJ2-1,TRBD1,TRBV9,CASSVVGTGWHNEQFF,TGTGCCAGCAGCGTAGTAGGGACAGGGTGGCACAATGAGCAGTTCTTC
-,TRBJ2-1,-,TRBV6-1,CASKPRGGTYNEQFF,TGTGCCAGCAAACCGAGGGGGGGGACGTACAATGAGCAGTTCTTC
many,TRBJ2-7,TRBD1,TRBV12-3/TRBV12-4,CASSQTGGYEQYF,TGTGCCAGCAGTCAGACAGGGGGCTACGAGCAGTACTTC
few,TRBJ1-1,-,TRBV18,CASSTTQTTEAFF,TGTGCCAGCTCGACGACTCAGACCACTGAAGCTTTCTTT
many,TRBJ2-7,TRBD1,TRBV6-1,CASSPALTGGEQYF,TGTGCCAGCAGCCCAGCGTTAACAGGGGGCGAGCAGTACTTC
many,TRBJ2-3,TRBD1,TRBV18,CASSPTDRGGINTQYF,TGTGCCAGCTCACCAACTGACAGGGGAGGAATAAATACGCAGTATTTT
many,TRBJ1-3,-,TRBV2,CASSERRIILSGNTIYF,TGTGCCAGCAGTGAAAGGCGGATCATCCTCTCTGGAAACACCATATATTTT
-,TRBJ2-2,-,TRBV5-8,CASSLRDRDRTSLPTGELFF,TGTGCCAGCAGCCTCCGGGACAGGGACAGGACTAGCCTCCCCACCGGGGAGCTGTTTTTT
many,TRBJ2-7,-,TRBV12-3/TRBV12-4,CASSLVQDYEQYF,TGTGCCAGCAGTTTAGTACAGGACTACGAGCAGTACTTC
many,TRBJ2-1,TRBD1,TRBV5-1,CASSSLRQGTYNEQFF,TGCGCCAGCAGCTCGCTAAGACAGGGCACCTACAATGAGCAGTTCTTC
many,TRBJ2-7,-,TRBV28,CASSLSREQYF,TGTGCCAGCAGTTTAAGCCGCGAGCAGTACTTC
few,TRBJ2-6,-,TRBV27,CASSSRRNPGGSNVLTF,TGTGCCAGCAGTTCCCGTCGAAATCCGGGTGGGTCCAACGTCCTGACTTTC
-,TRBJ2-7,TRBD1,TRBV20-1,CSAPLPRDSSSYEQYF,TGCAGTGCCCCACTTCCCCGGGACAGCAGCTCCTACGAGCAGTACTTC
-,TRBJ1-5,-,TRBV12-5,CASGLVHKGYSNQPQHF,TGTGCTAGTGGTTTGGTACATAAGGGCTATAGCAATCAGCCCCAGCATTTT
many,TRBJ2-7,TRBD1,TRBV7-8,CASSTGQGREQYF,TGTGCCAGCAGCACCGGACAGGGCCGGGAGCAGTACTTC
many,TRBJ2-7,-,TRBV28,CASSRWDPYEQYF,TGTGCCAGCAGCAGATGGGACCCCTACGAGCAGTACTTC
few,TRBJ1-3,-,TRBV6-2/TRBV6-3,CASRSVTFSGNTIYF,TGTGCCAGCAGGTCGGTGACATTCTCTGGAAACACCATATATTTT
few,TRBJ2-3,-,TRBV2,CASKAVSRSTDTQYF,TGTGCCAGCAAGGCCGTTAGCAGATCCACAGATACGCAGTATTTT
many,TRBJ2-5,TRBD2,TRBV28,CASSFGLAGGETQYF,TGTGCCAGCAGTTTCGGACTAGCGGGAGGGGAGACCCAGTACTTC
many,TRBJ2-7,TRBD2,TRBV11-2,CASSPGLDHEQYF,TGTGCCAGCAGCCCGGGACTAGACCACGAGCAGTACTTC
many,TRBJ2-7,TRBD1,TRBV28,CASSLDNRGFPYEQYF,TGTGCCAGCAGTTTAGATAACAGGGGCTTCCCCTACGAGCAGTACTTC
few,TRBJ2-3,TRBD2,TRBV4-2,CASSQPSGSTQYF,TGTGCCAGCAGCCAGCCTAGCGGTAGTACGCAGTATTTT
many,TRBJ2-3,-,TRBV20-1,CSASAGISTDTQYF,TGCAGTGCTAGTGCGGGTATTAGCACAGATACGCAGTATTTT
-,TRBJ2-3,TRBD2,TRBV6-1,CASRRLAGERDTQYF,TGTGCCAGCAGAAGACTAGCGGGAGAGAGAGATACGCAGTATTTT
many,TRBJ2-7,TRBD2,TRBV28,CASSLLASGSLYEQYF,TGTGCCAGCAGTTTATTGGCTAGCGGATCTCTCTACGAGCAGTACTTC
many,TRBJ2-7,-,TRBV12-3/TRBV12-4,CASRGDDYEQYF,TGTGCCAGCAGAGGCGACGACTACGAGCAGTACTTC
-,TRBJ2-1,TRBD2,TRBV24-1,CATSDPGTSGGEQFF,TGTGCCACCAGTGATCCCGGGACTAGCGGAGGTGAGCAGTTCTTC